The TCR beta chain under discussion was sequenced for a study of T cells in Graves' hyperthyroidism and ophthalmopathy. Findings and caveats of the study: Ophthalmopathy onset followed model prediction by a median around six months.

Patients aged 18 to 65 had newly diagnosed hyperthyroidism that had lasted under 2 months. Fresh peripheral blood, 8 to 10 ml, was the source of the PBMCs. Amplification of TCR beta CDR3 regions was performed using RNA transcripts as template. HTBI primers were used for first-round RT-PCR of the TCR CDR3. TCRdb analysed the multiplex PCR reads with MiXCR anew, one entry per CDR3 protein. The sample lists approximately 370,000 distinct CDR3 sequences; about 15% were seen once. As regards this clonotype: Antigen: not known.

The specimen was blood. This receptor was identified in a woman aged 30 to 39 with Graves' hyperthyroidism.

The CDR3 DNA reads TGTGCCAGTATGGAACAGGGCCTGAAGAACACCGGGGAGCTGTTTTTT. Residues: CASMEQGLKNTGELFF. The rearrangement links TRBV19 to TRBJ2-2, with a tentative D call TRBD1 (6 bases). Germline V gene data show CDR1 as LNHDA and CDR2 as SQIVND (reference sequence). The CDR3 runs to 16 residues. Trimming took 7 bases from V and 1 from J, leaving 16 bases between them.